What follows are 23 T cell receptor beta chains derived from one specimen sequenced in a study of Tregs in tolerant kidney transplant recipients. The repertoire was sequenced with immunoSEQ multiplex PCR; TCRdb's copy has only in-frame clones and lacks some. The sample contains under 80,000 clones, roughly 85% of which appear only once. Sample: Tregs from blood, taken before the transplant. Receptors originate from a human donor who received a combined kidney and bone marrow transplant.

This clone was seen a few times. Other DNA variants within this sample encode the same CDR3. The rearrangement links TRBV11-3 to TRBJ2-2; D possibly corresponds to TRBD2 (6 bases). This CDR3 has 14 residues. Trimming stripped 0 bases from V and 6 bases from J, with 8 bases between. The germline V gene has CDR1 SGHNT and CDR2 YENEEA. Written as DNA, the CDR3 is TGTGCCAGCAGCTTAGAGTGGGGGGCCGGGGAGCTGTTTTTT. This codes for CASSLEWGAGELFF.

This chain connects TRBV18 to TRBJ1-2, with 8 positions matching TRBD1. CDR3 length: 15 amino acids. Germline CDR1 is KGHSH and CDR2 is LQKENI. J gave up 4 bases and V 5 bases, and 9 bases lay outside the gene matches. The CDR3 DNA reads TGTGCCAGCTCAACAACTCCAGGGGGCCCCTATGGCTACACCTTC. This encodes CASSTTPGGPYGYTF.

The V gene is TRBV30, the J gene TRBJ2-5; no clear D gene. The DNA matches TRBJ2-7 better at its end, which makes the J call doubtful. CDR1 is GTSNPN and CDR2 is SVGIG in the germline V gene (reference sequence). CDR3 length: 14 amino acids. CDR3 DNA: TGTGCCTGGAGTGTAGATTCAGGCACCTACGAGCAGTACTTC. It specifies CAWSVDSGTYEQYF.

The chain links TRBV10-1 to TRBJ2-3; 14 bases align to TRBD2. V lost 5 bases and J lost 5; bases outside the gene matches: 9. Germline V gene data show CDR1 as WNHNN and CDR2 as SYGVQD (reference sequence). The CDR3 has 17 amino acids. CDR3 nucleotides: TGCGCCAGCAGTCCAACGGGACTAGCGGGAGTGAGAGATACGCAGTATTTT. As protein: CASSPTGLAGVRDTQYF.

The V call is TRBV5-4, the J call TRBJ1-2; D might be TRBD1 (5 bases). Germline loops: CDR1 SGHNT, CDR2 YYREEE (reference sequence). V gave up 0 bases and J gave up 3 bases, with 12 bases separating them. This CDR3 spans 15 amino acids. CDR3 region: CASSLGAEGDYGYTF. The CDR3 DNA sequence: TGTGCCAGCAGCTTGGGGGCAGAAGGGGACTATGGCTACACCTTC.

The J gene is TRBJ2-3, the V gene TRBV27, with TRBD1 identical over 9 bases. Unmatched junction bases numbered 6, after V lost 0 bases and J lost 2 bases. CDR3 size: 17 residues. From germline, CDR1 is MNHEY and CDR2 SMNVEV (reference sequence). The CDR3 protein is CASSLSGTGIYTDTQYF. In nucleotides, the CDR3 is TGTGCCAGCAGTTTATCCGGGACAGGGATCTACACAGATACGCAGTATTTT.

The J gene is TRBJ2-3, the V gene TRBV20-1, with D uncertain. Germline assignment: CDR1 DFQATT and CDR2 SNEGSKA (reference sequence). The V end lost 2 bases, the J end lost 6 bases, and 6 bases lay between the germline ends. CDR3 length equals 11 residues. In DNA form, the CDR3 reads TGCAGTGCTAGATTGGGGGATACGCAGTATTTT. Translated, it gives CSARLGDTQYF.

This clone has just a few counts. This chain joins TRBV19 and TRBJ1-6; D is uncertain. The CDR3 consists of 14 residues. The V gene's germline CDR1 is LNHDA and CDR2 SQIVND (reference sequence). V lost 0 bases, J lost 9 bases, and 9 bases lay in between. In DNA, the CDR3 is TGTGCCAGTAGTATAGATCGGGATGGTTCACCCCTCCACTTT. Its protein is CASSIDRDGSPLHF.

The V gene is TRBV7-8, the J gene TRBJ1-5; TRBD1 is a possible D gene (6 bases). The V gene's germline CDR1 is SGHVS and CDR2 FQNEAQ. V was clipped by 5 bases and J by 1 base, with 12 bases between them. This CDR3 comprises 15 residues. The CDR3 region has the DNA TGTGCCAGCAGCCTATCCGGACAGAGCAATCAGCCCCAGCATTTT. Translated: CASSLSGQSNQPQHF.

This chain connects TRBV11-2 to TRBJ2-2; D possibly matches TRBD1 or TRBD2 (5 bases each). The CDR3 is made up of 15 amino acids. Trimming stripped 1 base from V and 9 bases from J, with 15 bases between. Looked up from germline, CDR1 is SGHAT and CDR2 is FQNNGV. As DNA, the CDR3 is TGTGCCAGCAGCTTAGGGTCGGGGCCACGCAGGGAGCTGTTTTTT. Encoded protein: CASSLGSGPRRELFF.

This rearrangement joins TRBV28 to TRBJ2-2; D is undetermined. CDR3 length: 13 residues. Trimming took off 3 bases at V and 4 bases at J, with 6 bases between the two ends. The germline V gene has CDR1 MDHEN and CDR2 SYDVKM. The CDR3 DNA reads as TGTGCCAGCAGTTTTCGGTCCACCGGGGAGCTGTTTTTT. Protein sequence: CASSFRSTGELFF.

Comment on this clone: The junction and the germline gene differ at one end; a read error may be behind it. Distinct nucleotide sequences in the sample also encode this CDR3. This chain joins TRBV10-3 and TRBJ2-2; a possible D gene is TRBD2 (6 bases). Looked up from germline, CDR1 is ENHRY and CDR2 is SYGVKD. The CDR3 is 14 amino acids. In DNA, the CDR3 is TGCGCCATCAAGGCGGGAACGGACACCGGGGAGCTGTTTTTT. Its translation: CAIKAGTDTGELFF.

This sequence joins TRBV7-2 and TRBJ2-5, with TRBD2 matching over 7 bases. CDR1 SGHTA and CDR2 FQGNSA come from the germline V gene. This CDR3 comprises 14 residues. V lost 5 bases and J lost 4; bases outside the gene matches: 7. Written as DNA, the CDR3 is TGTGCCAGCAGCCCTGGGGGGGTCCGAGAGACCCAGTACTTC. Its translation: CASSPGGVRETQYF. The whole variable domain, remainder taken from reference TRBV7-2 and TRBJ2-5, is GAGVSQSPSNKVTEKGKDVELRCDPISGHTALYWYRQSLGQGLEFLIYFQGNSAPDKSGLPSDRFSAERTGGSVSTLTIQRTQQEDSAVYLCASSPGGVRETQYFGPGTRLLVL.

This clone was seen more than once but under ten times. The chain is built from TRBV7-2 and TRBJ2-1, with 11 bases lining up with TRBD2. The CDR3 runs to 18 residues. The ends lost 1 base at V and 5 bases at J; junction bases unmatched: 10. Germline V lookup: CDR1 SGHTA, CDR2 FQGNSA. The CDR3 sequence: CASSLGISGRAMDNEQFF. The CDR3, as DNA: TGTGCCAGCAGCTTAGGGATTAGCGGGAGGGCCATGGACAATGAGCAGTTCTTC.

The rearrangement uses TRBV7-2 and TRBJ1-2, with unresolved D. This CDR3 is 14 amino acids long. The V gene lost 5 bases and the J gene lost 4 bases, with 14 bases spanning the gap. Germline lookup yields CDR1 SGHTA and CDR2 FQGNSA. The DNA of the CDR3 is TGTGCCAGCAGCCCCTCGCGGCCCCGCTATGGCTACACCTTC. This encodes CASSPSRPRYGYTF.

This clone showed up just once. The V gene is TRBV5-1, the J gene TRBJ1-1; 8 nucleotides agree with TRBD1. Germline CDR1 is SGHRS and CDR2 is YFSETQ. J lost 6 bases, V lost 4 bases, and 11 bases had no gene match. The CDR3 length is 15 residues. CDR3 in DNA: TGCGCCAGCAGCCCCCTCAGACAGGGGTGGTCTGAAGCTTTCTTT. Translating gives CASSPLRQGWSEAFF.

The J gene is TRBJ2-5, the V gene TRBV5-6; D possibly uses TRBD1 or TRBD2 (5 bases each). Germline V lookup: CDR1 SGHDT, CDR2 YYEEEE. The CDR3 extends over 13 amino acids. V was pared by 4 bases and J by 5 bases, with 12 bases between. CDR3 residues: CASSPGLGETQYF. For the CDR3, the DNA is TGTGCCAGCAGCCCGGGGCTGGGGGAGACCCAGTACTTC.

The chain combines TRBV7-8 with TRBJ2-2, with D possibly called TRBD1 or TRBD2 (5 bases each). V gave up 3 bases and J gave up 5 bases, with 13 bases separating them. In germline, CDR1 is SGHVS, CDR2 FQNEAQ. The length of the CDR3 is 15 residues. CDR3 sequence: CASSFGPWGTGELFF. CDR3 DNA sequence: TGTGCCAGCAGCTTCGGCCCCTGGGGGACCGGGGAGCTGTTTTTT.

J is TRBJ2-6 and V is TRBV5-4, with TRBD1 as a possible D gene (6 bases). The germline gives CDR1 SGHNT, CDR2 YYREEE (reference sequence). V lost 5 bases, J lost 4 bases, and 13 bases lay in between. CDR3 size: 15 residues. The CDR3 DNA reads TGTGCCAGCAGTATACCAGGGGTCGGGGCCAACGTCCTGACTTTC. It is translated as CASSIPGVGANVLTF.

In this sample, this clone turned up once. The J gene is TRBJ2-3, the V gene TRBV11-2; TRBD1 is a possible D gene (5 bases). Trimming shortened V by 1 base and J by 3 bases, and 8 bases separated the two germline ends. The CDR3 covers 14 residues. Germline V gene data show CDR1 as SGHAT and CDR2 as FQNNGV. This CDR3 is CASSLGAGTDTQYF. CDR3 coding DNA: TGTGCCAGCAGCTTAGGTGCAGGGACAGATACGCAGTATTTT.

J is TRBJ2-7 and V is TRBV7-6, with D perhaps matching TRBD2 (6 bases). CDR1 SGHVS and CDR2 FNYEAQ come from the germline V gene. Trimming took 2 bases from V and 0 from J, leaving 8 bases between them. This CDR3 comprises 14 residues. The CDR3 DNA follows: TGTGCCAGCAGCTTACTAGCGAGCTCCTACGAGCAGTACTTC. As protein: CASSLLASSYEQYF.

The rearrangement joins TRBV19 to TRBJ2-1; D is undetermined. The germline V gene has CDR1 LNHDA and CDR2 SQIVND (reference sequence). CDR3 size: 11 residues. Deletions cut 3 bases from V and 13 bases from J, with 10 bases between. The CDR3 DNA follows: TGTGCCAGTAGTATGGAAAGGCGACAGTTCTTC. This translates into CASSMERRQFF. Full variable domain (rest looked up from reference TRBV19 and TRBJ2-1): DGGITQSPKYLFRKEGQNVTLSCEQNLNHDAMYWYRQDPGQGLRLIYYSQIVNDFQKGDIAEGYSVSREKKESFPLTVTSAQKNPTAFYLCASSMERRQFFGPGTRLTVL.

The gene calls are TRBV5-1 and TRBJ2-5, with 10 bases that match TRBD2. Germline CDR1 and CDR2: SGHRS and YFSETQ. Trimming at V came to 1 base and at J to 5 bases, leaving 5 bases not matched to a gene. This CDR3 has 15 residues. The CDR3 region has the DNA TGCGCCAGCAGCTTGAGAGGACTAGCGGACGAGACCCAGTACTTC. Amino acid sequence: CASSLRGLADETQYF.